The 10 T cell receptor beta chains reported below all come from one sample, sequenced in a study of blood T cell repertoires in COVID-19. Sequenced by immunoSEQ multiplex PCR; TCRdb stores in-frame clones only, minus some. The sample includes under 200,000 clones, approximately 87% seen only once; the top ten take under 4.5%. The sequenced material came from PBMCs or T cells enriched from blood (not recorded which). All receptors derive from a woman in her forties or fifties who had recovered from COVID-19.

V gene TRBV5-1 combines with J gene TRBJ1-1; D perhaps matches TRBD1 (6 bases). From germline, CDR1 is SGHRS and CDR2 YFSETQ. The CDR3 length is 14 residues. Deletions cut 4 bases from V and 1 base from J, with 11 bases between. CDR3 nucleotides: TGCGCCAGCAGCATGGACAGCTCGAACACTGAAGCTTTCTTT. Amino acids: CASSMDSSNTEAFF.

The sample holds one count of this clone. The chain combines TRBV4-3 with TRBJ2-1, with D maybe TRBD1 (5 bases). Trimming removed 0 bases at V and 4 bases at J, with 10 bases between. The CDR3 length is 15 residues. Germline V CDR1 and CDR2: LGHNA, YSLEER. As DNA, the CDR3 is TGCGCCAGCAGCCAAGATCAGGGAACATACAATGAGCAGTTCTTC. Translation: CASSQDQGTYNEQFF.

The chain uses TRBV10-1 and TRBJ2-5, with D perhaps TRBD2 (6 bases). V lost 8 bases, J lost 5 bases, and 21 bases lay in between. Germline-derived CDR1 and CDR2 are WNHNN and SYGVQD (reference sequence). The CDR3 loop spans 15 amino acids. CDR3 protein: CASSRGDSSGETQYF. CDR3 in DNA: TGCGCCAGCTCGCGAGGGGACTCCTCGGGGGAGACCCAGTACTTC.

The rearrangement joins TRBV15 to TRBJ1-5, with D unclear. Per germline, CDR1 LNHNV and CDR2 YYDKDF (reference sequence). This CDR3 region has 12 residues. V lost 2 bases to trimming and J lost 6 bases, with 5 bases between them. The CDR3 nucleotides are TGTGCCACCAGCAGACACTCTCAGCCCCAGCATTTT. Translated: CATSRHSQPQHF.

As DNA, the CDR3 is TGTGCCAGCAGCGCCTCGTGGCAGGGAAACACCATATATTTT. It yields the protein CASSASWQGNTIYF. V is TRBV7-9 and J is TRBJ1-3; D ambiguous. The CDR3 loop spans 14 amino acids. With 5 bases removed from V and 4 bases from J, the gap between germline ends came to 12 bases. In germline, CDR1 is SEHNR, CDR2 FQNEAQ (reference sequence).

This clone was seen a few times. The chain recombines TRBV30 with TRBJ1-5, with a possible D match to TRBD1 (5 bases). The CDR3 consists of 13 residues. Trimming cost V 2 bases and J 3 bases, with 8 bases left between them. From germline, CDR1 is GTSNPN and CDR2 SVGIG (reference sequence). CDR3 DNA: TGTGCCTGGAGTTTGGGGCACAATCAGCCCCAGCATTTT. Its translation is CAWSLGHNQPQHF.

This clone was seen only once. The V gene is TRBV6-5, the J gene TRBJ1-6; 8 bases align to TRBD1. CDR1 is MNHEY and CDR2 is SVGAGI in the germline V gene. The CDR3 is 15 amino acids. The J segment lost 8 bases and the V segment lost 5 bases, leaving 8 bases of the junction unmatched. CDR3 nucleotides: TGTGCCAGCAGTCCCGCCCAGGGGGCACATTCACCCCTCCACTTT. Protein: CASSPAQGAHSPLHF.

CDR3 residues: CAIRGRTGDDEQFF. CDR3 bases: TGTGCCATCAGGGGCCGGACAGGGGATGATGAGCAGTTCTTC. This chain connects TRBV10-3 to TRBJ2-1; 9 bases match TRBD1. This CDR3 is 14 amino acids long. Per germline, CDR1 ENHRY and CDR2 SYGVKD. The V and J ends lost 6 bases and 8 bases, in that order; junction bases with no gene match: 8.

The V call is TRBV19, the J call TRBJ1-2, with no clear D. V lost 5 bases to trimming and J lost 6 bases, with 10 bases between them. This CDR3 region has 12 residues. From germline, CDR1 is LNHDA and CDR2 SQIVND (reference sequence). CDR3 sequence: CASSAGRDGYTF. Written as DNA, the CDR3 is TGTGCCAGTAGTGCGGGGAGAGATGGCTACACCTTC.

This clone showed up many times. The chain uses TRBV9 and TRBJ2-5, with 8 bases fitting TRBD2. The trim removed 4 bases at V and 5 bases at J, leaving 10 bases unmatched. The V gene's germline CDR1 is SGDLS and CDR2 YYNGEE. The CDR3 length is 15 residues. The CDR3, as DNA: TGTGCCAGCAGCTTCCGGACTAGCCCCACGGAGACCCAGTACTTC. Its protein product is CASSFRTSPTETQYF.